The 18 T cell receptor beta chains given below trace back to one sample, sequenced in a study of glioma-infiltrating T cells after dendritic cell vaccination (dated by TCRdb to about 2016). The library was produced with the immunoSEQ multiplex PCR assay. TCRdb stores this immuneACCESS table with in-frame sequences only. Part of the clones is absent; in the studies checked, under half of the shortfall reflects unresolved V genes, and no reason is known for the rest. The sample table contains tens of thousands of clones; only one count was recorded for about four fifths of them. The ten most abundant clones make up 2.1% of the sample. The material sequenced was blood, taken before dendritic cell vaccination. The receptors shown here come from a human donor with glioblastoma.

In nucleotides, the CDR3 is TGTGCCAGCAGTCGTACAGGGGGTAGGGGGACTGAAGCTTTCTTT. Translated, it gives CASSRTGGRGTEAFF. The chain carries TRBV25-1 and TRBJ1-1, with 8 bases identical to TRBD1. The V segment lost 5 bases and the J segment 5 bases; nucleotides outside the gene matches: 10. Germline V gene data show CDR1 as MGHDK and CDR2 as SYGVNS. CDR3 size: 15 residues.

V gene TRBV7-2 combines with J gene TRBJ1-3, with D possibly being TRBD1 (6 bases). In germline, CDR1 is SGHTA, CDR2 FQGNSA. The CDR3 is made up of 16 amino acids. V was pared by 1 base and J by 0 bases, with 10 bases between. The CDR3 DNA sequence: TGTGCCAGCAGCTTAGGGGGGGGCTACTCTGGAAACACCATATATTTT. It encodes CASSLGGGYSGNTIYF.

This clone was observed a few times. This chain links TRBV7-2 with TRBJ2-6; TRBD2 might be the D (6 bases). The V end lost 7 bases, the J end lost 12 bases, and 10 bases lay between the germline ends. Germline CDR1 SGHTA, CDR2 FQGNSA. The CDR3 loop spans 11 amino acids. In nucleotides, the CDR3 is TGTGCCAGCACTCCGCGGGGCGTCCTGACTTTC. Encoded protein: CASTPRGVLTF. The whole variable domain, remainder taken from reference TRBV7-2 and TRBJ2-6, is GAGVSQSPSNKVTEKGKDVELRCDPISGHTALYWYRQSLGQGLEFLIYFQGNSAPDKSGLPSDRFSAERTGGSVSTLTIQRTQQEDSAVYLCASTPRGVLTFGAGSRLTVL.

This chain connects TRBV11-2 to TRBJ1-1; 7 nucleotides line up with TRBD1. The CDR3 contains 15 residues. Germline trimming cut 5 bases from V and 1 base from J; bases unmatched to any gene: 7. CDR1 is SGHAT, CDR2 FQNNGV, per germline. The chain's CDR3 is CASSPKRDRNTEAFF. For the CDR3, the DNA is TGTGCCAGCAGCCCAAAACGGGACAGGAACACTGAAGCTTTCTTT.

The chain links TRBV11-3 to TRBJ1-1, with D uncertain. This CDR3 contains 13 residues. CDR1 is SGHNT, CDR2 YENEEA, per germline. The V and J ends lost 4 bases and 5 bases respectively, with 11 bases between them. CDR3 in amino acids: CASSSEAVTEAFF. As DNA, the CDR3 is TGTGCCAGCAGCTCCGAGGCCGTGACTGAAGCTTTCTTT.

The gene calls are TRBV5-6 and TRBJ2-2; D ambiguous. This CDR3 is built from 15 residues. V lost 2 bases and J lost 1, with 9 bases in between. Germline V gene sequence: CDR1 SGHDT, CDR2 YYEEEE. CDR3 nucleotide sequence: TGTGCCAGCAGCTTTTCCCCCGTGAACACCGGGGAGCTGTTTTTT. Translating gives CASSFSPVNTGELFF.

The chain employs TRBV2 and TRBJ2-1; D not certain. Trimming cost V 6 bases and J 7 bases, with 13 bases left between them. CDR3 length: 13 amino acids. Germline V CDR1 and CDR2: SNHLY, FYNNEI. The CDR3 nucleotides are TGTGCCAGCAGCAGTGAATTGAGGAATGAGCAGTTCTTC. It is translated as CASSSELRNEQFF.

The chain combines TRBV28 with TRBJ2-1; 12 nucleotides align to TRBD2. The germline V gene encodes CDR1 MDHEN and CDR2 SYDVKM. J was trimmed by 0 bases and V by 6 bases; bases with no gene match: 3. The CDR3 runs 16 residues. The CDR3 reads CASSPSGGASYNEQFF. CDR3 DNA: TGTGCCAGCAGCCCTAGCGGGGGGGCCTCCTACAATGAGCAGTTCTTC.

V usage is TRBV6-1 and J usage is TRBJ2-1, with 9 bases aligning to TRBD1. The V and J ends lost 6 bases and 3 bases, in that order; junction bases with no gene match: 6. CDR1 and CDR2 from the germline V gene are MNHNS and SASEGT. The CDR3 spans 15 residues. CDR3 sequence (DNA): TGTGCCAGCAGAACACTGACAGGGGGCTACAATGAGCAGTTCTTC. It yields the protein CASRTLTGGYNEQFF.

V and J are TRBV10-3 and TRBJ1-2; no clear D. CDR3 length: 16 amino acids. Germline V gene data show CDR1 as ENHRY and CDR2 as SYGVKD. Trimming left V 6 bases short and J 0 bases short, with 17 bases between. The CDR3: CAIRITEDKANYGYTF. Here the CDR3 DNA reads TGTGCCATCAGAATAACGGAAGACAAAGCTAACTATGGCTACACCTTC.

The chain uses TRBV6-6 and TRBJ1-1, with TRBD1 matching over 8 bases. V shed 5 bases and J 5 bases; nucleotides not matched to a gene: 7. Germline CDR1 MNHNY, CDR2 SVGAGI (reference sequence). This CDR3 contains 14 residues. CDR3 sequence (DNA): TGTGCCAGCAGTACTGGACAGGGCCTGACTGAAGCTTTCTTT. The encoded protein is CASSTGQGLTEAFF.

CDR3 in amino acids: CASRTESNTGELFF. The CDR3, as DNA: TGTGCCAGCAGGACAGAGTCGAACACCGGGGAGCTGTTTTTT. The V and J genes are TRBV6-1 and TRBJ2-2; weak D call: TRBD1 (5 bases). The V end was cut by 6 bases, the J end by 0 bases, with 8 bases between. The CDR3 totals 14 residues. The V gene's germline CDR1 is MNHNS and CDR2 SASEGT.

Only one count was recorded for this clone. The chain has TRBV5-4 and TRBJ2-4, with 7 bases fitting TRBD1. This CDR3 spans 15 amino acids. Germline V CDR1 and CDR2: SGHNT, YYREEE (reference sequence). J was trimmed by 0 bases and V by 4 bases; bases with no gene match: 4. CDR3 nucleotide sequence: TGTGCCAGCAGCCCCGACAGGGTAGCCAAAAACATTCAGTACTTC. It translates to CASSPDRVAKNIQYF.

The chain carries TRBV27 and TRBJ2-3; maybe TRBD2 (6 bases). The CDR3 is made up of 15 amino acids. Germline CDR1 reads MNHEY; CDR2 reads SMNVEV (reference sequence). The V end lost 8 bases, the J end lost 2 bases, and 17 bases lay between the germline ends. This chain's CDR3 is CASGRPPQNTDTQYF. In DNA form, the CDR3 reads TGTGCCAGCGGGAGGCCCCCCCAAAACACAGATACGCAGTATTTT.

This chain links TRBV9 with TRBJ1-4; D may be TRBD1 (6 bases). Deletions cut 3 bases from V and 5 bases from J, with 17 bases between. The CDR3 spans 16 residues. Germline V gene lookup returns CDR1 SGDLS and CDR2 YYNGEE. Written as DNA, the CDR3 is TGTGCCAGCAGCGGGGCCGGGGGGGCCGTGAATGAAAAACTGTTTTTT. It translates to CASSGAGGAVNEKLFF.

The chain couples TRBV27 to TRBJ1-5; a weak D match, TRBD1 (5 bases). CDR1 and CDR2 from the germline V gene are MNHEY and SMNVEV (reference sequence). Trimming shortened V by 2 bases and J by 5 bases, and 19 bases separated the two germline ends. The CDR3 contains 17 residues. CDR3 in amino acids: CASSLTPTAIRDQPQHF. CDR3 DNA sequence: TGTGCCAGCAGTTTAACCCCGACAGCGATAAGAGATCAGCCCCAGCATTTT.

This rearrangement joins TRBV7-3 to TRBJ2-5, with unresolved D. Germline CDR1 reads SGHTA; CDR2 reads FQGTGA. The CDR3 contains 15 residues. V gave up 2 bases and J gave up 1 base, with 11 bases separating them. CDR3: CASSLEGRPQETQYF. DNA of the CDR3: TGTGCCAGCAGCTTAGAAGGCAGGCCCCAAGAGACCCAGTACTTC. The full variable domain, in which reference TRBV7-3 and TRBJ2-5 provide the parts outside the CDR3, is GAGVSQTPSNKVTEKGKYVELRCDPISGHTALYWYRQSLGQGPEFLIYFQGTGAADDSGLPNDRFFAVRPEGSVSTLKIQRTERGDSAVYLCASSLEGRPQETQYFGPGTRLLVL.

The gene calls are TRBV5-1 and TRBJ1-4, with 7 bases lining up with TRBD1. Germline lookup yields CDR1 SGHRS and CDR2 YFSETQ. Germline trimming cut 3 bases from V and 5 bases from J; bases unmatched to any gene: 10. This CDR3 is 16 amino acids long. The CDR3 reads CASSSGSSTGNEKLFF. The CDR3 DNA sequence: TGCGCCAGCAGCTCGGGGTCGTCGACAGGGAATGAAAAACTGTTTTTT.